This is a list of T cell receptor beta chains from one sample in a study of a mutant IDH1 vaccine in newly diagnosed glioma. Produced via immunoSEQ multiplex PCR; TCRdb's table is partial and in-frame only. The sample includes 55,000 to 65,000 clones, less than 90% of them seen just once. Which antigens these TCRs recognize remains unknown. The sample here was PBMCs, taken from a glioma patient whose treatment included an IDH1 peptide vaccine. The receptors come from a man aged 25 to 40 with glioma. The CDR3 runs from the conserved cysteine through the conserved F or W. D genes are given only for firm matches. Not all rows give a size; the values are once, few, many and, for expanded clones, a class.

V: TRBV10-3; D: .; J: TRBJ2-3; length: 14; size: once; CDR3: CAISESTPTDTQYF; DNA: TGTGCCATCAGTGAGTCGACGCCCACCGATACGCAGTATTTT
V: TRBV10-1; D: .; J: TRBJ1-1; length: 14; size: .; CDR3: CASSEGAPGSEAFF; DNA: TGCGCCAGCAGTGAAGGGGCGCCTGGGTCTGAAGCTTTCTTT
V: TRBV5-8; D: .; J: TRBJ1-5; length: 16; size: .; CDR3: CASSPGGGSSNQPQHF; DNA: TGTGCCAGCAGCCCCGGTGGAGGGAGTAGCAATCAGCCCCAGCATTTT
V: TRBV18; D: TRBD1; J: TRBJ2-7; length: 13; size: .; CDR3: CASSTGQSYEQYF; DNA: TGTGCCAGCTCCACGGGACAGTCCTACGAGCAGTACTTC
V: TRBV6-5; D: .; J: TRBJ1-1; length: 14; size: .; CDR3: CASSSDRMNTEAFF; DNA: TGTGCCAGCAGCTCGGACAGAATGAACACTGAAGCTTTCTTT
V: TRBV6-5; D: .; J: TRBJ1-4; length: 13; size: .; CDR3: CASSPIGGGKLFF; DNA: TGTGCCAGCAGTCCAATCGGGGGGGGAAAACTGTTTTTT
V: TRBV2; D: .; J: TRBJ2-7; length: 14; size: .; CDR3: CASSVRSRSGEQYF; DNA: TGTGCCAGCAGTGTTAGGTCACGGTCTGGCGAGCAGTACTTC
V: TRBV2; D: TRBD1; J: TRBJ1-4; length: 14; size: few; CDR3: CASSPTGWNEKLFF; DNA: TGTGCCAGCAGTCCGACAGGGTGGAATGAAAAACTGTTTTTT
V: TRBV29-1; D: TRBD1; J: TRBJ2-1; length: 16; size: .; CDR3: CSVASGQGSSYNEQFF; DNA: TGCAGCGTTGCCTCCGGACAGGGGAGCTCCTACAATGAGCAGTTCTTC
V: TRBV2; D: .; J: TRBJ2-2; length: 15; size: .; CDR3: CASSESTVHTGELFF; DNA: TGTGCCAGCAGTGAATCAACAGTCCATACCGGGGAGCTGTTTTTT
V: TRBV27; D: TRBD1; J: TRBJ1-6; length: 16; size: once; CDR3: CASKGQGAIAGSPLHF; DNA: TGTGCCAGCAAGGGACAGGGGGCAATAGCAGGTTCACCCCTCCACTTT
V: TRBV21-1; D: .; J: TRBJ1-4; length: 23; size: .; CDR3: CASSKGATPRTKLTLATNEKLFF; DNA: TGTGCCAGCAGCAAGGGGGCAACTCCCCGGACAAAGCTAACCCTCGCAACTAATGAAAAACTGTTTTTT
V: TRBV2; D: .; J: TRBJ1-2; length: 13; size: .; CDR3: CASSLPGTDGYTF; DNA: TGTGCCAGCAGTCTCCCAGGGACGGATGGCTACACCTTC
V: TRBV15; D: .; J: TRBJ2-1; length: 15; size: .; CDR3: CATSSRQSEGNEQFF; DNA: TGTGCCACCAGCTCCCGACAGTCAGAGGGCAATGAGCAGTTCTTC
V: TRBV6-5; D: .; J: TRBJ1-2; length: 14; size: .; CDR3: CASSYSRANYGYTF; DNA: TGTGCCAGCAGTTACTCCCGGGCAAACTATGGCTACACCTTC
V: TRBV20-1; D: .; J: TRBJ1-1; length: 11; size: few; CDR3: CSARGSYKAFF; DNA: TGCAGTGCTAGAGGATCGTATAAAGCTTTCTTT
V: TRBV9; D: .; J: TRBJ1-2; length: 12; size: .; CDR3: CASSRVGYGYTF; DNA: TGTGCCAGCAGCAGGGTGGGCTATGGCTACACCTTC